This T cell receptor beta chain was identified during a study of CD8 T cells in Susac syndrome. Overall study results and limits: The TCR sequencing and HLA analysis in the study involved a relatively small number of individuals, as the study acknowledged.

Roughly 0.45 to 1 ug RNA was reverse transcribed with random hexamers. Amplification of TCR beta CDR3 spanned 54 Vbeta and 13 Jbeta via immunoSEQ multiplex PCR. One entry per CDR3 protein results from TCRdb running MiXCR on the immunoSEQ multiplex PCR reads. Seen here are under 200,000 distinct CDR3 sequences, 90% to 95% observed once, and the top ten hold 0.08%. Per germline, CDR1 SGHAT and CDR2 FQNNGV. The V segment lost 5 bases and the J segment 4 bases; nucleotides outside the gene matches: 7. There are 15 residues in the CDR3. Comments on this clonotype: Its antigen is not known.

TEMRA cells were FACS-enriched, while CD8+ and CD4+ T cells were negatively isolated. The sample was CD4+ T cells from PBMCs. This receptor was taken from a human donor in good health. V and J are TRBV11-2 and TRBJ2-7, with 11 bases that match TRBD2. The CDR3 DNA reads TGTGCCAGCAGCCTAGCGGGAGGATTACTTTACGAGCAGTACTTC. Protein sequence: CASSLAGGLLYEQYF.